A single sample is the source of the 5 T cell receptor beta chains below, sequenced in a study of shared T cell receptors in the human thymus. Using immunoSEQ multiplex PCR, the repertoire was profiled, and TCRdb retains in-frame clones only, with some absent. There are about 380,000 clones in the sample; more than 85% occur only once, and roughly 0.02% lies in the top ten. Sequences were obtained from thymocytes. These TCRs come from a human donor.

This clone was seen a single time. V gene TRBV10-3 combines with J gene TRBJ1-5; 8 bases fit TRBD1. The CDR3 covers 20 residues. Trimming cost V 6 bases and J 1 base; bases outside gene matches: 20. CDR1 is ENHRY and CDR2 is SYGVKD in the germline V gene. CDR3 protein: CAISELNRTGLTSSNQPQHF. In DNA form, the CDR3 reads TGTGCCATCAGCGAATTGAACCGGACAGGGCTTACCTCGAGCAATCAGCCCCAGCATTTT.

This chain connects TRBV15 to TRBJ2-7; D is ambiguous. V lost 2 bases and J 3 bases, leaving 5 bases between the germline ends. There are 12 residues in the CDR3. Germline V gene lookup returns CDR1 LNHNV and CDR2 YYDKDF (reference sequence). This chain's CDR3 is CATSRPGYEQYF. CDR3 bases: TGTGCCACCAGCAGACCAGGCTACGAGCAGTACTTC.

The chain links TRBV5-1 to TRBJ2-7; 8 nucleotides line up with TRBD1. Germline trimming cut 4 bases from V and 5 bases from J; bases unmatched to any gene: 17. This CDR3 has 17 amino acids. Germline lookup yields CDR1 SGHRS and CDR2 YFSETQ. In DNA, the CDR3 is TGCGCCAGCAGCCTCCTTTTTGGGGGACAGGTAACCCACGAGCAGTACTTC. Protein product: CASSLLFGGQVTHEQYF.

The chain carries TRBV10-3 and TRBJ2-3; perhaps TRBD2 as D (6 bases). Between the trimmed V and J ends, which lost 4 bases and 4 bases, there was a span of 12 bases. The germline CDR1 and CDR2 sequences are ENHRY and SYGVKD. This CDR3 comprises 14 residues. DNA for the CDR3: TGTGCCATCAGTGCCCGACTAGAGGCAGATACGCAGTATTTT. This sequence encodes CAISARLEADTQYF.

The chain couples TRBV7-2 to TRBJ2-2, with no clear D. The CDR3 covers 16 residues. Germline values: CDR1 SGHTA, CDR2 FQGNSA. Trimming removed 3 bases from V and 6 bases from J, with 17 bases in between. Written as DNA, the CDR3 is TGTGCCAGCAGCTTGACGGCAGGACGAAATGCCGGGGAGCTGTTTTTT. This translates into CASSLTAGRNAGELFF.